A single sample is the source of the 31 T cell receptor beta chains below, sequenced in a study of cytomegalovirus exposure and HLA in healthy donors. Researchers ran the PCR with 60 Vbeta and 13 Jbeta primers. Data came from immunoSEQ multiplex PCR; TCRdb stores just in-frame clones and leaves some out. This sample yields roughly 150,000 clones, of which 85% are seen a single time; about 2.3% belongs to the top ten. The sample was PBMCs. These receptors were obtained from a woman under 30 in good health and CMV-seronegative.

DNA of the CDR3: TGTGCCAGTACCTTTACTAGCGGGGACACCTACGAGCAGTACTTC. Residues: CASTFTSGDTYEQYF. The rearrangement uses TRBV19 and TRBJ2-5; 10 nucleotides align to TRBD2. Judging by the DNA end, TRBJ2-7 fits better; the J call may be wrong. Germline-derived CDR1 and CDR2 are LNHDA and SQIVND (reference sequence). This CDR3 has 15 amino acids.

This clone was counted a single time. The chain carries TRBV6-4 and TRBJ2-2, with D perhaps TRBD1 (5 bases). The CDR3 runs 13 residues. Per germline, CDR1 MRHNA and CDR2 SNTAGT. Trimming took 2 bases from V and 5 from J, leaving 6 bases between them. CDR3 DNA sequence: TGTGCCAGCAGTGACAAGGGGACCGGGGAGCTGTTTTTT. Residues: CASSDKGTGELFF.

This rearrangement joins TRBV7-2 to TRBJ1-4; D is perhaps TRBD1 (6 bases). Germline assignment: CDR1 SGHTA and CDR2 FQGNSA. There are 14 residues in the CDR3. Trimming shortened V by 2 bases and J by 7 bases, and 11 bases separated the two germline ends. The CDR3 here is CASSLWGQGEKLFF. Written as DNA, the CDR3 is TGTGCCAGCAGCTTATGGGGACAAGGTGAAAAACTGTTTTTT. Together with reference TRBV7-2 and TRBJ1-4, the CDR3 gives the full variable domain: GAGVSQSPSNKVTEKGKDVELRCDPISGHTALYWYRQSLGQGLEFLIYFQGNSAPDKSGLPSDRFSAERTGGSVSTLTIQRTQQEDSAVYLCASSLWGQGEKLFFGSGTQLSVL.

The V and J genes are TRBV28 and TRBJ1-2; D might be TRBD1 (6 bases). CDR3 length: 16 residues. Trimming removed 6 bases from V and 0 bases from J, with 17 bases in between. CDR1 MDHEN and CDR2 SYDVKM come from the germline V gene. The CDR3 sequence is CASSFPPGATNYGYTF. Here the CDR3 DNA reads TGTGCCAGCAGCTTCCCCCCAGGGGCCACTAACTATGGCTACACCTTC.

The chain recombines TRBV7-8 with TRBJ2-7; 7 bases align to TRBD2. The V gene end was trimmed by 5 bases and the J gene end by 4 bases; junction bases not matched to a gene: 8. The germline gives CDR1 SGHVS, CDR2 FQNEAQ. This CDR3 is built from 14 residues. Here the CDR3 DNA reads TGTGCCAGCAGCCCCAGCGGGGCCATGTACGAGCAGTACTTC. It codes for CASSPSGAMYEQYF.

The chain couples TRBV4-2 to TRBJ2-1; TRBD1 agrees at 8 bases. Unmatched junction bases numbered 4, after V lost 2 bases and J lost 1 base. The CDR3 has 16 residues. Germline V CDR1 and CDR2: LGHNA, YNFKEQ. CDR3 sequence: CASSQLTGGSYNEQFF. The CDR3 nucleotides read TGTGCCAGCAGCCAACTTACAGGGGGATCCTACAATGAGCAGTTCTTC.

In this sample, this clone turned up once. The CDR3 nucleotides read TGTGCCAGCTCACCGGACCTTACCGGGACAGGGGGCCCTGATGTCTCTGGAAACACCATATATTTT. It encodes CASSPDLTGTGGPDVSGNTIYF. This sequence joins TRBV19 and TRBJ1-3; TRBD1 matches 12 bases. In germline, CDR1 is LNHDA, CDR2 SQIVND (reference sequence). CDR3 length equals 22 residues. V shed 9 bases and J 0 bases; nucleotides not matched to a gene: 24.

A few counts support this clone. The chain uses TRBV2 and TRBJ1-5, with a tentative D call TRBD1 (5 bases). The CDR3 totals 15 residues. Trimming shortened V by 7 bases and J by 3 bases, and 16 bases separated the two germline ends. Looked up from germline, CDR1 is SNHLY and CDR2 is FYNNEI. CDR3 sequence: CASKVDRAYNQPQHF. The CDR3 nucleotides are TGTGCCAGCAAAGTTGACAGAGCCTACAATCAGCCCCAGCATTTT.

The count of this clone is one. This chain uses TRBV27 with TRBJ2-1; 8 bases match TRBD2. Germline CDR1 is MNHEY and CDR2 is SMNVEV (reference sequence). J lost 0 bases, V lost 6 bases, and 7 bases had no gene match. CDR3 length: 16 residues. CDR3 sequence: CASRQGGGSSYNEQFF. The DNA of the CDR3 is TGTGCCAGCAGACAGGGCGGGGGGAGCTCCTACAATGAGCAGTTCTTC.

This chain uses TRBV28 with TRBJ2-3; TRBD1 is a possible D gene (6 bases). Germline V gives CDR1 MDHEN, CDR2 SYDVKM. The CDR3 is made up of 15 amino acids. Trimming took 5 bases from V and 0 from J, leaving 12 bases between them. CDR3 DNA: TGTGCCAGCAGTCGCCGGACAGTGAGCACAGATACGCAGTATTTT. Its translation: CASSRRTVSTDTQYF.

This clone was found once. J is TRBJ2-7 and V is TRBV6-5, with 7 nucleotides matching TRBD1. CDR3 length: 15 residues. Germline CDR1 MNHEY, CDR2 SVGAGI. Trimming cost V 1 base and J 6 bases; bases outside gene matches: 9. CDR3 sequence reads: CASSYYRGGAREQYF. The CDR3 bases are TGTGCCAGCAGTTACTACAGAGGGGGCGCGCGCGAGCAGTACTTC.

The chain employs TRBV27 and TRBJ1-1; D ambiguous. The length of the CDR3 is 13 residues. Germline CDR1 and CDR2: MNHEY and SMNVEV (reference sequence). V dropped 3 bases and J dropped 5 bases, with 10 bases sitting between them. The CDR3 bases are TGTGCCAGCAGTTTGGGCAGTAGGACTGAAGCTTTCTTT. It is translated as CASSLGSRTEAFF.

CDR3 amino acids: CASSLRGGGNEQFF. DNA of the CDR3: TGTGCCAGCAGCTTAAGAGGGGGGGGAAATGAGCAGTTCTTC. The chain combines TRBV7-3 with TRBJ2-1; possibly TRBD2 for D (7 bases). V was cut by 1 base and J by 7 bases, with 11 bases left in between. The CDR3 contains 14 residues. CDR1 and CDR2 (germline): SGHTA, FQGTGA.

This clone occurred a few times. The chain is built from TRBV2 and TRBJ2-5, with D unresolved. V shed 3 bases and J shed 5 bases, with 4 bases lying between them. Germline CDR1 reads SNHLY; CDR2 reads FYNNEI. The CDR3 covers 11 residues. CDR3 nucleotide sequence: TGTGCCAGCAGTGAGGAGGAGACCCAGTACTTC. Its translation: CASSEEETQYF.

The chain combines TRBV10-3 with TRBJ2-7; D perhaps matches TRBD2 (8 bases). This CDR3 comprises 15 residues. The germline V and J ends were trimmed by 8 bases and 7 bases, with 24 bases remaining between them. The germline gives CDR1 ENHRY, CDR2 SYGVKD. The CDR3: CAIGAQRGPRGEQYF. CDR3 DNA: TGTGCCATCGGGGCGCAGCGGGGGCCCAGGGGGGAGCAGTACTTC.

The chain carries TRBV30 and TRBJ2-2; D remains unclear. Germline CDR1 is GTSNPN and CDR2 is SVGIG (reference sequence). V was clipped by 4 bases and J by 6 bases, with 12 bases between them. The CDR3 extends over 13 amino acids. CDR3 region: CAWTAFLAGELFF. The CDR3 DNA reads TGTGCCTGGACTGCGTTTCTCGCCGGGGAGCTGTTTTTT.

This rearrangement joins TRBV6-1 to TRBJ2-5; TRBD1 agrees at 10 bases. Germline V gene lookup returns CDR1 MNHNS and CDR2 SASEGT. The junction had 9 bases not matched to a gene; V was cut back by 3 bases and J by 5 bases. CDR3 length: 16 residues. DNA for the CDR3: TGTGCCAGCAGTGAGGGACAGGGGTATTCTCTGGAGACCCAGTACTTC. Its translation: CASSEGQGYSLETQYF.

V gene TRBV28 combines with J gene TRBJ1-2, with D possibly being TRBD1 (5 bases). In germline, CDR1 is MDHEN, CDR2 SYDVKM. This CDR3 has 14 amino acids. Trimming pared 5 bases from V and 0 bases from J, leaving 10 bases between. The CDR3 spells CASSRQRSNYGYTF. The CDR3 DNA reads as TGTGCCAGCAGTAGACAGAGGTCTAACTATGGCTACACCTTC.

The rearrangement joins TRBV5-4 to TRBJ2-5; TRBD2 agrees at 14 bases. Germline trimming cut 4 bases from V and 3 bases from J; bases unmatched to any gene: 5. Germline V CDR1 and CDR2: SGHNT, YYREEE (reference sequence). The CDR3 spans 16 residues. For the CDR3, the DNA is TGTGCCAGCAGCCCCAGACTAGCGGGGGGGAAAGAGACCCAGTACTTC. Its protein product is CASSPRLAGGKETQYF. The full variable domain, completed using reference TRBV5-4 and TRBJ2-5, is ETGVTQSPTHLIKTRGQQVTLRCSSQSGHNTVSWYQQALGQGPQFIFQYYREEENGRGNFPPRFSGLQFPNYSSELNVNALELDDSALYLCASSPRLAGGKETQYFGPGTRLLVL.

The chain recombines TRBV6-5 with TRBJ2-2; D remains ambiguous. Germline V lookup: CDR1 MNHEY, CDR2 SVGAGI. This CDR3 region has 13 residues. Trimming cost V 2 bases and J 4 bases, with 5 bases left between them. CDR3 sequence (DNA): TGTGCCAGCAGTTACCATCCCACCGGGGAGCTGTTTTTT. This codes for CASSYHPTGELFF.

This chain joins TRBV27 and TRBJ1-1; D is unresolved. This CDR3 contains 13 residues. Trimming took 7 bases from V and 11 from J, leaving 20 bases between them. Germline CDR1 and CDR2: MNHEY and SMNVEV (reference sequence). The CDR3 bases are TGTGCCAGCATCCGTTGGCTCCCCCTGAGGGCTTTCTTT. Protein product: CASIRWLPLRAFF.

The chain recombines TRBV7-9 with TRBJ2-1, with 7 bases that match TRBD2. Germline CDR1 SEHNR, CDR2 FQNEAQ (reference sequence). CDR3 size: 11 residues. Losses at the gene ends were 11 bases for V and 6 bases for J; bases not matched to a gene: 4. The CDR3 bases are TGTGCCGGCGGGGGTGGCAATGAGCAGTTCTTC. Translating gives CAGGGGNEQFF.

This chain joins TRBV13 and TRBJ2-7; D is unclear. The CDR3 covers 15 residues. Germline V CDR1 and CDR2: PRHDT, FYEKMQ (reference sequence). V gave up 0 bases and J gave up 3 bases, with 12 bases separating them. CDR3 nucleotides: TGTGCCAGCAGCTTAGGGCGGATGGCGGACTACGAGCAGTACTTC. As protein: CASSLGRMADYEQYF.

The V gene is TRBV4-2, the J gene TRBJ2-2; D might be TRBD2 (6 bases). V lost 0 bases and J 1 base, leaving 15 bases between the germline ends. Per the germline V gene, CDR1 is LGHNA and CDR2 is YNFKEQ. The CDR3 is 18 amino acids. The DNA of the CDR3 is TGTGCCAGCAGCCAAGAAGGTGGGGCGGGATGGAACACCGGGGAGCTGTTTTTT. It translates to CASSQEGGAGWNTGELFF.

The sample holds a few counts of this clone. The chain couples TRBV5-6 to TRBJ1-5, with 9 bases lining up with TRBD1. There are 19 residues in the CDR3. After removal of 4 bases from V and 3 bases from J, the junction contained 17 bases not matched to a gene. The V gene's germline CDR1 is SGHDT and CDR2 YYEEEE. For the CDR3, the DNA is TGTGCCAGCAGCCTGGTATCGGGGACAGGGAATAATACCAATCAGCCCCAGCATTTT. It codes for CASSLVSGTGNNTNQPQHF.

The chain uses TRBV30 and TRBJ2-5; D remains ambiguous. This CDR3 is 11 amino acids long. V lost 2 bases to trimming and J lost 5 bases, with 6 bases between them. In germline, CDR1 is GTSNPN, CDR2 SVGIG (reference sequence). The CDR3 reads CAWSIEETQYF. Written as DNA, the CDR3 is TGTGCCTGGAGTATTGAGGAGACCCAGTACTTC.

This clone occurred once. The rearrangement joins TRBV10-3 to TRBJ1-2; maybe TRBD1 (6 bases). There are 12 residues in the CDR3. V was pared by 4 bases and J by 8 bases, with 11 bases between. Germline lookup yields CDR1 ENHRY and CDR2 SYGVKD. The CDR3 DNA is TGTGCCATCAGTGCAGAGGGGGAGGGCTACACCTTC. Its translation: CAISAEGEGYTF.

As for this clone: Other nucleotide sequences in the sample specify the same CDR3. This rearrangement joins TRBV7-2 to TRBJ2-2, with 13 positions matching TRBD2. V gave up 5 bases and J gave up 4 bases; unmatched junction bases: 4. This CDR3 comprises 16 residues. Germline loops: CDR1 SGHTA, CDR2 FQGNSA. CDR3 protein: CASSPTSGGATGELFF. The CDR3 nucleotides are TGTGCCAGCAGCCCCACTAGCGGGGGGGCCACCGGGGAGCTGTTTTTT.

V is TRBV5-1 and J is TRBJ2-5; 10 bases align to TRBD2. The germline V gene encodes CDR1 SGHRS and CDR2 YFSETQ. V was clipped by 0 bases and J by 5 bases; unmatched bases: 10. This CDR3 is 17 amino acids long. The CDR3 DNA follows: TGCGCCAGCAGCTTGGATACTAGCGGGGTCCGAGGGGAGACCCAGTACTTC. Its protein product is CASSLDTSGVRGETQYF.

The gene calls are TRBV9 and TRBJ2-7, with 9 bases matching TRBD1. Looked up from germline, CDR1 is SGDLS and CDR2 is YYNGEE. The CDR3 extends over 15 amino acids. V dropped 2 bases and J dropped 5; count of bases not matched to a gene: 8. CDR3 region: CASSVGQGRLNEQYF. The CDR3, as DNA: TGTGCCAGCAGCGTTGGACAGGGGAGGTTGAACGAGCAGTACTTC.

V usage is TRBV5-6 and J usage is TRBJ1-2, with a weak D call TRBD1 (6 bases). The V and J ends lost 4 bases and 4 bases respectively, with 17 bases between them. Germline V gene lookup returns CDR1 SGHDT and CDR2 YYEEEE. This CDR3 is 15 amino acids long. The CDR3 sequence is CASSGPRQVLYGYTF. As DNA, the CDR3 is TGTGCCAGCAGCGGACCCCGACAGGTACTCTATGGCTACACCTTC.